The entry below describes one TCR beta chain. TCRdb processed the RT-PCR reads anew with MiXCR; each CDR3 protein has one entry. Here the sample spans some 960,000 distinct CDR3 sequences, roughly 18% being singletons. The data stem from a study of patients and donors after allogeneic stem cell transplantation. V was clipped by 0 bases and J by 8 bases, with 22 bases between them. CDR3 length: 18 amino acids. The germline gives CDR1 LGHNA, CDR2 YSLEER. Material: blood, either unsorted or a sorted T cell fraction (not recorded which). V usage is TRBV4-3 and J usage is TRBJ2-2; D gene unclear. This clonotype was sampled from a human donor who was either an allogeneic HSCT recipient or a stem cell or donor lymphocyte infusion donor (not recorded which). It is not recorded whose cells these are; they may come from a transplant donor. The DNA of the CDR3 is TGCGCCAGCAGCCAAGAATCCCCGTCCAGGATCGGGTCGGGGGAGCTGTTTTTT. It codes for CASSQESPSRIGSGELFF.